These 14 T cell receptor beta chains were all obtained from the same sample, sequenced in a study of cytomegalovirus exposure and HLA in healthy donors. PCR was performed using 60 Vbeta and 13 Jbeta primers. Clones were sequenced by immunoSEQ multiplex PCR, and TCRdb holds only the in-frame ones, with some missing. In the table there are around 150,000 clones, approximately 79% of which are singletons. The source material was PBMCs. Receptors were obtained from a woman aged 25-40 years in good health and CMV-seronegative.

This clone appeared a single time. The CDR3 nucleotides are TGCGCCAGCAGCCAGACAGGGAGAGAAAACACCATATATTTT. This translates into CASSQTGRENTIYF. The chain uses TRBV4-1 and TRBJ1-3; 7 bases are shared with TRBD1. CDR1 and CDR2 (germline): MGHRA, YSYEKL. The CDR3 covers 14 residues. Trimming cost V 3 bases and J 6 bases; bases outside gene matches: 5.

This sequence joins TRBV7-9 and TRBJ1-1; 8 bases line up with TRBD1. This CDR3 is 14 amino acids long. V gave up 5 bases and J gave up 5 bases; unmatched junction bases: 7. Per germline, CDR1 SEHNR and CDR2 FQNEAQ (reference sequence). CDR3 DNA sequence: TGTGCCAGCAGCCAACAGGGGGTAGGTACTGAAGCTTTCTTT. This encodes CASSQQGVGTEAFF. Based on the CDR3 plus reference TRBV7-9 and TRBJ1-1, the full variable domain is DTGVSQNPRHKITKRGQNVTFRCDPISEHNRLYWYRQTLGQGPEFLTYFQNEAQLEKSRLLSDRFSAERPKGSFSTLEIQRTEQGDSAMYLCASSQQGVGTEAFFGQGTRLTVV.

This clone has just a few counts. The chain links TRBV30 to TRBJ2-7, with TRBD1 matching 7 bases. This CDR3 is 13 amino acids long. V lost 3 bases, J lost 6 bases, and 8 bases stayed unmatched. Looked up from germline, CDR1 is GTSNPN and CDR2 is SVGIG (reference sequence). The CDR3 loop is CAWRRQGVGEQYF. As DNA, the CDR3 is TGTGCCTGGAGAAGACAGGGAGTAGGCGAGCAGTACTTC.

The chain employs TRBV5-6 and TRBJ1-3, with TRBD1 matching 7 bases. The V and J ends lost 2 bases and 8 bases, in that order; junction bases with no gene match: 7. The CDR3 is 14 amino acids. The germline CDR1 and CDR2 sequences are SGHDT and YYEEEE. CDR3 DNA: TGTGCCAGCAGCTTTTGGCGGGACAGCGACACCATATATTTT. Translating gives CASSFWRDSDTIYF.

The chain has TRBV2 and TRBJ1-5; D is ambiguous. Between the trimmed V and J ends, which lost 7 bases and 1 base, there was a span of 11 bases. This CDR3 spans 14 amino acids. CDR1 and CDR2 (germline): SNHLY, FYNNEI. The CDR3 loop reads CASMKAQSNQPQHF. CDR3 nucleotides: TGTGCCAGCATGAAAGCACAGAGCAATCAGCCCCAGCATTTT. The whole variable domain, filled in from reference TRBV2 and TRBJ1-5, reads EPEVTQTPSHQVTQMGQEVILRCVPISNHLYFYWYRQILGQKVEFLVSFYNNEISEKSEIFDDQFSVERPDGSNFTLKIRSTKLEDSAMYFCASMKAQSNQPQHFGDGTRLSIL.

This clone was seen more than once but under ten times. The sample holds other DNA sequences that translate to the same CDR3. The chain joins TRBV6-5 to TRBJ1-5; D not certain. The CDR3 runs 13 residues. The V end was cut by 6 bases, the J end by 5 bases, with 11 bases between. Germline-derived CDR1 and CDR2 are MNHEY and SVGAGI. The CDR3 DNA is TGTGCCAGCAGAGAGGGAGAGGATCAGCCCCAGCATTTT. Translated: CASREGEDQPQHF.

CDR3 nucleotides: TGTGCCTGGATCCCGGCCGCTGAGACAGGGGGCGTCACTGAAGCTTTCTTT. Its translation is CAWIPAAETGGVTEAFF. The chain employs TRBV30 and TRBJ1-1; TRBD1 aligns across 10 bases. CDR3 length equals 17 residues. In germline, CDR1 is GTSNPN, CDR2 SVGIG (reference sequence). The trim removed 4 bases at V and 4 bases at J, leaving 15 bases unmatched. The full variable domain, completed using reference TRBV30 and TRBJ1-1, is SQTIHQWPATLVQPVGSPLSLECTVEGTSNPNLYWYRQAAGRGLQLLFYSVGIGQISSEVPQNLSASRPQDRQFILSSKKLLLSDSGFYLCAWIPAAETGGVTEAFFGQGTRLTVV.

The rearrangement joins TRBV6-1 to TRBJ2-5, with 7 bases fitting TRBD1. J gave up 2 bases and V 8 bases, and 5 bases lay outside the gene matches. Germline V gene data show CDR1 as MNHNS and CDR2 as SASEGT. The length of the CDR3 is 13 residues. In DNA, the CDR3 is TGTGCCAGCCGGGGACAGCCTCAAGAGACCCAGTACTTC. It encodes CASRGQPQETQYF.

This chain joins TRBV19 and TRBJ1-1; 8 nucleotides agree with TRBD1. J lost 1 base, V lost 0 bases, and 1 base had no gene match. Germline CDR1 is LNHDA and CDR2 is SQIVND (reference sequence). CDR3 length: 15 residues. Here the CDR3 DNA reads TGTGCCAGTAGTATAGATGGGACAGGGAACACTGAAGCTTTCTTT. This sequence encodes CASSIDGTGNTEAFF.

The J gene is TRBJ1-1, the V gene TRBV9; TRBD1 matches 8 bases. Germline CDR1 and CDR2: SGDLS and YYNGEE. V shed 1 base, J shed 1 base, and the junction held 6 bases outside the gene matches. CDR3 size: 16 residues. CDR3 sequence (DNA): TGTGCCAGCAGCGTACTCGGGACAGGACCGAACACTGAAGCTTTCTTT. Translating it yields CASSVLGTGPNTEAFF.

V is TRBV2 and J is TRBJ2-7, with D uncertain. Germline V CDR1 and CDR2: SNHLY, FYNNEI. V lost 0 bases, J lost 2 bases, and 11 bases lay in between. The CDR3 is 15 residues long. The CDR3 nucleotides are TGTGCCAGCAGTGAAGCGCAGAATGGGCCCTACGAGCAGTACTTC. Translating it yields CASSEAQNGPYEQYF.

CDR3 residues: CASSIISGGYSNQPQHF. The DNA of the CDR3 is TGTGCCAGTAGTATAATTTCAGGGGGTTATAGCAATCAGCCCCAGCATTTT. V and J are TRBV19 and TRBJ1-5, with TRBD1 matching over 7 bases. Looked up from germline, CDR1 is LNHDA and CDR2 is SQIVND (reference sequence). The CDR3 runs 17 residues. Germline trimming cut 2 bases from V and 0 bases from J; bases unmatched to any gene: 7.

Here the CDR3 reads CASSLLGGEDGYTF. In DNA, the CDR3 is TGTGCCAGCAGCTTATTAGGGGGCGAGGATGGCTACACCTTC. The V call is TRBV5-6, the J call TRBJ1-2; 7 bases line up with TRBD1. Germline values: CDR1 SGHDT, CDR2 YYEEEE. The CDR3 is 14 amino acids. Losses at the gene ends were 2 bases for V and 6 bases for J; bases not matched to a gene: 7.

The V call is TRBV29-1, the J call TRBJ1-2, with TRBD1 identical over 7 bases. J was trimmed by 6 bases and V by 4 bases; bases with no gene match: 14. Germline V lookup: CDR1 SQVTM, CDR2 ANQGSEA. The CDR3 totals 15 residues. The CDR3 sequence: CSVAEGGAFRDGYTF. In DNA form, the CDR3 reads TGCAGCGTTGCGGAAGGGGGCGCTTTTAGGGATGGCTACACCTTC.